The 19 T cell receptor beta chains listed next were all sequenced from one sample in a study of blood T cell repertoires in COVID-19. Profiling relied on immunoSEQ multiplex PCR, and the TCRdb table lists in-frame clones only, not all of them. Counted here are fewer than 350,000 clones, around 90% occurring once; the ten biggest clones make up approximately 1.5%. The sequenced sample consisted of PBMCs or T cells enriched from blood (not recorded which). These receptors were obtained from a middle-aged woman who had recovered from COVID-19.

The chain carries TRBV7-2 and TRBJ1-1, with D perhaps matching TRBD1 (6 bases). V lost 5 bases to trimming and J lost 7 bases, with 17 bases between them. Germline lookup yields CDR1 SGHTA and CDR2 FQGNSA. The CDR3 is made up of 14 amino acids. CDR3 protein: CASSLYRETLEAFF. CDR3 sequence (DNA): TGTGCCAGCAGCCTATACAGGGAGACTCTTGAAGCTTTCTTT.

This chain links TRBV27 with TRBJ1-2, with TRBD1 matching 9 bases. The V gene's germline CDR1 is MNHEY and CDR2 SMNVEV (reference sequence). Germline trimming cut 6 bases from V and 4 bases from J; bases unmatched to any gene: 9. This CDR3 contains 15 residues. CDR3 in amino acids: CASRRTTGGIYGYTF. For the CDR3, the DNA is TGTGCCAGCAGACGAACGACAGGGGGAATCTATGGCTACACCTTC.

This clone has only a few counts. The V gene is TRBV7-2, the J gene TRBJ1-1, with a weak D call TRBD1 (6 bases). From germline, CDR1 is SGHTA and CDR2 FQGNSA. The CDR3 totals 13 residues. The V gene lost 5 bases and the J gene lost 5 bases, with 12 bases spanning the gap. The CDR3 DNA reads TGTGCCAGCAGCACCCAACAGGGAACTGAAGCTTTCTTT. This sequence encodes CASSTQQGTEAFF.

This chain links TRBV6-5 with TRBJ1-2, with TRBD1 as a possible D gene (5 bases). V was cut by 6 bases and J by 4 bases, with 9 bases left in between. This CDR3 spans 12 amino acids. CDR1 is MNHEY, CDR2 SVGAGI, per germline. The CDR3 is CASRRDSYGYTF. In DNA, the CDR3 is TGTGCCAGCAGACGCGACAGCTATGGCTACACCTTC.

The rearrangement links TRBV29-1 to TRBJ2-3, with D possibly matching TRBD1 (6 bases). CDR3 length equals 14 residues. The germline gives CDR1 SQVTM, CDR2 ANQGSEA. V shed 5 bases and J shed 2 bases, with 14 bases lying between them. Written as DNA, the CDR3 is TGCAGCGTTCATATACAGGGATTCACAGATACGCAGTATTTT. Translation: CSVHIQGFTDTQYF.

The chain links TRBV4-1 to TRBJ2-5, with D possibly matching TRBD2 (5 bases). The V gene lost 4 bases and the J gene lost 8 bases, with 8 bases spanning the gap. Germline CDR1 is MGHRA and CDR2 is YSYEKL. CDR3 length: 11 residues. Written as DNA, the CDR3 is TGCGCCAGCAGCCGCGAGGGAACCCAGTACTTC. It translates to CASSREGTQYF.

CDR3 protein: CASSLSGTVELFF. CDR3 in DNA: TGTGCCAGCAGTTTATCGGGCACGGTGGAGCTGTTTTTT. This chain joins TRBV27 and TRBJ2-2; no clear D. The V end was cut by 0 bases, the J end by 10 bases, with 9 bases between. The germline CDR1 and CDR2 sequences are MNHEY and SMNVEV (reference sequence). The CDR3 totals 13 residues.

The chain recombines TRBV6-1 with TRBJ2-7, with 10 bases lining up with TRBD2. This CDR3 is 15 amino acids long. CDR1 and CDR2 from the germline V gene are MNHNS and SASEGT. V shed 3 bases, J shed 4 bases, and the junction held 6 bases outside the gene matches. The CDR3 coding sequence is TGTGCCAGCAGTGATAAGTGGACTAGCGGTTACGAGCAGTACTTC. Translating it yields CASSDKWTSGYEQYF.

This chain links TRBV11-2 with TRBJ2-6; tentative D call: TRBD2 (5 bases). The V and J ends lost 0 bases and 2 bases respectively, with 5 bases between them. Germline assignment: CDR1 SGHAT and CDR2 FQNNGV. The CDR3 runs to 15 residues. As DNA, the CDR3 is TGTGCCAGCAGCTTAGACGGGGCTGGGGCCAACGTCCTGACTTTC. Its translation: CASSLDGAGANVLTF. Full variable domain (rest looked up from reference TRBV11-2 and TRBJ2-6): EAGVAQSPRYKIIEKRQSVAFWCNPISGHATLYWYQQILGQGPKLLIQFQNNGVVDDSQLPKDRFSAERLKGVDSTLKIQPAKLEDSAVYLCASSLDGAGANVLTFGAGSRLTVL.

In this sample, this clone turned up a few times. The CDR3 spells CASSIRGASNYGYTF. CDR3 sequence (DNA): TGTGCCAGTAGTATCAGGGGGGCTTCTAACTATGGCTACACCTTC. V usage is TRBV19 and J usage is TRBJ1-2; 7 bases align to TRBD1. The germline gives CDR1 LNHDA, CDR2 SQIVND (reference sequence). J lost 0 bases, V lost 3 bases, and 4 bases had no gene match. The CDR3 covers 15 residues. Looking up the rest from reference TRBV19 and TRBJ1-2 gives the full variable domain: DGGITQSPKYLFRKEGQNVTLSCEQNLNHDAMYWYRQDPGQGLRLIYYSQIVNDFQKGDIAEGYSVSREKKESFPLTVTSAQKNPTAFYLCASSIRGASNYGYTFGSGTRLTVV.

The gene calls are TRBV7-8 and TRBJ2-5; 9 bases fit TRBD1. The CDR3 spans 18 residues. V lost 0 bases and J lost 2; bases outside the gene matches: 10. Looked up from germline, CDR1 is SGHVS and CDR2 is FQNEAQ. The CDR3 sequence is CASSLAHRTGVSQETQYF. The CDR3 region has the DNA TGTGCCAGCAGCTTAGCGCACCGGACAGGGGTTTCGCAAGAGACCCAGTACTTC.

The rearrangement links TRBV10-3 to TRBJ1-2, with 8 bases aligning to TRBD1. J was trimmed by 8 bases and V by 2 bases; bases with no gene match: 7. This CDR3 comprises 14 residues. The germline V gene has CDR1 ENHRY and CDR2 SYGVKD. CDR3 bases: TGTGCCATCAGTGAGGGGGCAGGGGGCCAAGGCTACACCTTC. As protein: CAISEGAGGQGYTF.

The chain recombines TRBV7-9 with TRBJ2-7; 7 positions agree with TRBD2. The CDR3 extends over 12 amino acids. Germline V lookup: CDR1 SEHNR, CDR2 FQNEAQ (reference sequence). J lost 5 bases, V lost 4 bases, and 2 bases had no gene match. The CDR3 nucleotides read TGTGCCAGCAGCTGGAGCGGGAACGAGCAGTACTTC. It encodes CASSWSGNEQYF.

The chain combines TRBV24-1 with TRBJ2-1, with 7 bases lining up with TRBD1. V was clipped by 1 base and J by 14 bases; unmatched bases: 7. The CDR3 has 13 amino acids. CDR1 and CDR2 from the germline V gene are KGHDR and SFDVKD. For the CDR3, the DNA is TGTGCCACCAGTGATTTATTGACAGGGAGTAAGTTCTTC. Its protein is CATSDLLTGSKFF.

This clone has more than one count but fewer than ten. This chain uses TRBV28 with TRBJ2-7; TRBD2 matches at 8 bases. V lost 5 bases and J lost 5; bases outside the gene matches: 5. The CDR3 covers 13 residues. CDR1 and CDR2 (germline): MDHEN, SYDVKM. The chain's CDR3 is CASSPGGADEQYF. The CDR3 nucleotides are TGTGCCAGCAGTCCCGGGGGGGCGGACGAGCAGTACTTC.

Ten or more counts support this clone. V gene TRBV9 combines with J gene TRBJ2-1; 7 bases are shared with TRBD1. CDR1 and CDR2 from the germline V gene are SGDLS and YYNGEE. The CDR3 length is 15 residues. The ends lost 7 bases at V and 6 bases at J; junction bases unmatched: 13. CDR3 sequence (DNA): TGTGCCAGCTCCTTCGGAACAGGGGACATCAATGAGCAGTTCTTC. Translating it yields CASSFGTGDINEQFF. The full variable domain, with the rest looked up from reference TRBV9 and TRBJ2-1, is DSGVTQTPKHLITATGQRVTLRCSPRSGDLSVYWYQQSLDQGLQFLIQYYNGEERAKGNILERFSAQQFPDLHSELNLSSLELGDSALYFCASSFGTGDINEQFFGPGTRLTVL.

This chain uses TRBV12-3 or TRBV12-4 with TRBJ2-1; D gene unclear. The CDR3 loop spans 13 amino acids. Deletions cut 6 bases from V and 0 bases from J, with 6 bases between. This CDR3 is CASSRSSYNEQFF. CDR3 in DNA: TGTGCCAGCAGCCGTAGCTCCTACAATGAGCAGTTCTTC.

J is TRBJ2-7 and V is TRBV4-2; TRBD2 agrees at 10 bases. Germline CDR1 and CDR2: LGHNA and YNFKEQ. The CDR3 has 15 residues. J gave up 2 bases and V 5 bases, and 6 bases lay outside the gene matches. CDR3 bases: TGTGCCAGCAGCACCCGGACTAGCGGAGCCTACGAGCAGTACTTC. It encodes CASSTRTSGAYEQYF.

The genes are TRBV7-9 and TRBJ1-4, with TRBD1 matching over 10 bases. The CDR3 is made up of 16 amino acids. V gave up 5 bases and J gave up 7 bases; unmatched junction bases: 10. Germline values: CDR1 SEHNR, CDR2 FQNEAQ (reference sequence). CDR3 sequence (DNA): TGTGCCAGCAGCCCTGATGGGGACAGGGGAGCTGAAAAACTGTTTTTT. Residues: CASSPDGDRGAEKLFF.